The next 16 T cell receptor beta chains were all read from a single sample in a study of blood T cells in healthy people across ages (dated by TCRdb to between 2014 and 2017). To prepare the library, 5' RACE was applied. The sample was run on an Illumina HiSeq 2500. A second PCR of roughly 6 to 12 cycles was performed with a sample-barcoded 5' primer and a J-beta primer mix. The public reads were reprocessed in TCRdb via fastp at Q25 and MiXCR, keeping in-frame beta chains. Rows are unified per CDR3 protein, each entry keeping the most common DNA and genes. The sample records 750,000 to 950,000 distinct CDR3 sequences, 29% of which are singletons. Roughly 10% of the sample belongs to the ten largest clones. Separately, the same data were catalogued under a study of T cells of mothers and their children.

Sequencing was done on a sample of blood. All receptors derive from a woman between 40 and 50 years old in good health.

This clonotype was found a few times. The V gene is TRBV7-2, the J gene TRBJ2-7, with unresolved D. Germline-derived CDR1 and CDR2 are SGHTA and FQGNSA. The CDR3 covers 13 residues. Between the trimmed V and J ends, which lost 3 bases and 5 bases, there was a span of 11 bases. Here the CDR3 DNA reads TGTGCCAGCAGCTTGACTCGTTTAGACGAGCAGTACTTC. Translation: CASSLTRLDEQYF. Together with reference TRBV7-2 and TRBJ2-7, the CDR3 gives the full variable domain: GAGVSQSPSNKVTEKGKDVELRCDPISGHTALYWYRQSLGQGLEFLIYFQGNSAPDKSGLPSDRFSAERTGGSVSTLTIQRTQQEDSAVYLCASSLTRLDEQYFGPGTRLTVT.

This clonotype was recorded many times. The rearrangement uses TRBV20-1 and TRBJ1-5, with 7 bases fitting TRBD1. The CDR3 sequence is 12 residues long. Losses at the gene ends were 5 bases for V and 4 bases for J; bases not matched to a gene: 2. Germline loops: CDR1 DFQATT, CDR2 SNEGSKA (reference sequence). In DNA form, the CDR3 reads TGCAGTGCTTACAGGGGTAATCAGCCCCAGCATTTT. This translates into CSAYRGNQPQHF.

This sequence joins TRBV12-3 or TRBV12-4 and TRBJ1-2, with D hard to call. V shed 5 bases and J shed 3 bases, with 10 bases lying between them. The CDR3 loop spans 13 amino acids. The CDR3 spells CASSLPWDYGYTF. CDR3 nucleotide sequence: TGTGCCAGCAGTCTTCCTTGGGACTATGGCTACACCTTC.

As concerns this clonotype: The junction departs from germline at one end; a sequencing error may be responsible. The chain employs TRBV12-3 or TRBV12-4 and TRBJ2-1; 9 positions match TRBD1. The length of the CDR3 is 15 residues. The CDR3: CASRDGTGTYNVQFF. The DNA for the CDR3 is TGTGCCAGTAGGGACGGGACAGGGACCTACAATGTGCAGTTCTTC.

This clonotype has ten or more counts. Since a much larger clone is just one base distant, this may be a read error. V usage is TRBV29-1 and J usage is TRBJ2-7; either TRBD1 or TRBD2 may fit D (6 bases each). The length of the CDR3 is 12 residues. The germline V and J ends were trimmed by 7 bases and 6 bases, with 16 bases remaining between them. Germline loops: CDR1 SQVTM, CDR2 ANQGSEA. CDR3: CSGAPGGVEQYF. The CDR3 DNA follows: TGCAGCGGGGCTCCCGGGGGCGTCGAGCAGTACTTC.

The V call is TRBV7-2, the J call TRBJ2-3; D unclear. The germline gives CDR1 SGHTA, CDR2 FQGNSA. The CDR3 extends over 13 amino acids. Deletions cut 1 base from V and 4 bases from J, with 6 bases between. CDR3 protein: CASSLGRPDTQYF. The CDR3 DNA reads TGTGCCAGCAGCTTAGGGCGGCCAGATACGCAGTATTTT.

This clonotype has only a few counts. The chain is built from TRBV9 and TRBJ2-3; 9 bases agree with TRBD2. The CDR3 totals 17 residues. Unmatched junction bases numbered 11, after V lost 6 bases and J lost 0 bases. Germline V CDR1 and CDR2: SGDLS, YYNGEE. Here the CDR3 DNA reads TGTGCCAGCACCCCAGGGCGGGGGGGCACGAGCACAGATACGCAGTATTTT. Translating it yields CASTPGRGGTSTDTQYF. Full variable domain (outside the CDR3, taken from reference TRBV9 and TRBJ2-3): DSGVTQTPKHLITATGQRVTLRCSPRSGDLSVYWYQQSLDQGLQFLIQYYNGEERAKGNILERFSAQQFPDLHSELNLSSLELGDSALYFCASTPGRGGTSTDTQYFGPGTRLTVL.

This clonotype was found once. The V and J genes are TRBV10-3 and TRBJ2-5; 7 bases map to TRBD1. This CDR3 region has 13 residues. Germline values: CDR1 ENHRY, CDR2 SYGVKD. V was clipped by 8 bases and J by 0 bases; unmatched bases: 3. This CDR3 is CAIAGQDQETQYF. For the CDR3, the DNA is TGTGCCATCGCTGGACAGGACCAAGAGACCCAGTACTTC.

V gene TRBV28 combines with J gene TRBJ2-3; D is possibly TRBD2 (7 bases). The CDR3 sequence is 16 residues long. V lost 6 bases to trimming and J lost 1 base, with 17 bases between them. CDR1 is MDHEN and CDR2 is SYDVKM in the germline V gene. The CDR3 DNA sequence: TGTGCCAGCAGCTCCCCGGGGGGCTGGGGCACAGATACGCAGTATTTT. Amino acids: CASSSPGGWGTDTQYF. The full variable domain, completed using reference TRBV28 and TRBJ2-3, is DVKVTQSSRYLVKRTGEKVFLECVQDMDHENMFWYRQDPGLGLRLIYFSYDVKMKEKGDIPEGYSVSREKKERFSLILESASTNQTSMYLCASSSPGGWGTDTQYFGPGTRLTVL.

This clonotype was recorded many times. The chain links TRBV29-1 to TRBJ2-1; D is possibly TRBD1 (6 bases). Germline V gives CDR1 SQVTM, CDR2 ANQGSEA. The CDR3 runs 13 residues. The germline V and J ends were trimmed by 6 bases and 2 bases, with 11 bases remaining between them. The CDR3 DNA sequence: TGCAGCGTCTCCGGGACAACCTACAATGAGCAGTTCTTC. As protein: CSVSGTTYNEQFF.

This CDR3 is CSAKLPLTTDTQYF. CDR3 coding DNA: TGCAGTGCTAAATTGCCCCTGACTACGGATACGCAGTATTTT. V gene TRBV20-1 combines with J gene TRBJ2-3, with D possibly being TRBD2 (5 bases). Trimming removed 4 bases at V and 6 bases at J, with 17 bases between. Germline V gene lookup returns CDR1 DFQATT and CDR2 SNEGSKA (reference sequence). The CDR3 is 14 amino acids.

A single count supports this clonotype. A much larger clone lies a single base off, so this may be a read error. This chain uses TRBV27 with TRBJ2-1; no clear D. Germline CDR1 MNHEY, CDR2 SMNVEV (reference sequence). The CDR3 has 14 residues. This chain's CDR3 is CASSLSPGYNEHFF. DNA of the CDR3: TGTGCCAGCAGTTTATCCCCTGGGTACAATGAGCACTTCTTC.

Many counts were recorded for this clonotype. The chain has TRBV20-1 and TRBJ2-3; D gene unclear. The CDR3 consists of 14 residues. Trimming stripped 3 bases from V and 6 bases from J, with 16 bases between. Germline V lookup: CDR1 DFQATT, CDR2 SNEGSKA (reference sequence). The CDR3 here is CSASLTKHPDTQYF. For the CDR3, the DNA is TGCAGTGCTAGCTTAACTAAGCACCCGGATACGCAGTATTTT.

The CDR3 here is CAIAGGNEQFF. For the CDR3, the DNA is TGTGCCATTGCTGGCGGGAATGAGCAGTTCTTC. The chain couples TRBV10-3 to TRBJ2-1; TRBD2 is a possible D gene (5 bases). This CDR3 contains 11 residues. Trimming removed 9 bases at V and 7 bases at J, with 10 bases between. The V gene's germline CDR1 is ENHRY and CDR2 SYGVKD.

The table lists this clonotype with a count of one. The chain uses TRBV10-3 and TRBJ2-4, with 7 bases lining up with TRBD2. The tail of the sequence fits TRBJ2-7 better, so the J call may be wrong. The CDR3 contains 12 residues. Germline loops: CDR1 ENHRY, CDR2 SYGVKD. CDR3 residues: CASGQAGNEQYF. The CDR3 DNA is TGTGCCAGCGGGCAAGCGGGAAACGAGCAGTACTTC.

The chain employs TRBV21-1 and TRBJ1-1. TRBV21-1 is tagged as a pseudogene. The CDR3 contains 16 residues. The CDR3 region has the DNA TGTGCCAGCAGCAGACTGGACTCCTTCCAGGACACTGAAGCTTTCTTT. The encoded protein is CASSRLDSFQDTEAFF.